Listed below are T cell receptor beta chains from one sample, sequenced in a study of T cell repertoires in cytomegalovirus infection. TCRdb reprocessed the reads with MiXCR, giving one entry per CDR3 protein. In the table there are fewer than 200,000 distinct CDR3 sequences, 20% to 25% of which are singletons. The antigens these receptors bind are not known. Sequencing used CD8+ T cells from cultured PBMCs, obtained from culture after CMV antigen stimulation. All receptors derive from a human donor in good health (CMV status not recorded). Some clones in this sample may be carry-over from other donors' samples. Both conserved end residues are part of each CDR3. The order of the fields is D gene, V gene, J gene, CDR3 protein. D genes are given only for firm matches.

D: .
V: TRBV7-9
J: TRBJ1-2
CDR3: CASSPPGIPGDYGYTF

D: .
V: TRBV7-9
J: TRBJ1-2
CDR3: CASSFSAYGYTF

D: .
V: TRBV7-9
J: TRBJ2-4
CDR3: CASSLSRQEADIQYF

D: .
V: TRBV18
J: TRBJ1-3
CDR3: CASSPPSMQGLGNTIYF

D: TRBD2
V: TRBV28
J: TRBJ2-7
CDR3: CASSNPRLAGHEQYF

D: .
V: TRBV27
J: TRBJ1-4
CDR3: CASRTNEKLFF

D: TRBD1
V: TRBV6-6
J: TRBJ1-3
CDR3: CASRQPGGVGNTIYF

D: .
V: TRBV6-1
J: TRBJ2-7
CDR3: CASSGTGLPYEQYF

D: TRBD1
V: TRBV28
J: TRBJ1-2
CDR3: CASRISTTGGNYGYTF

D: TRBD1
V: TRBV6-1
J: TRBJ1-5
CDR3: CASSHGQGELQPQHF

D: TRBD1
V: TRBV10-3
J: TRBJ2-7
CDR3: CAISETGGEEQYF

D: .
V: TRBV7-9
J: TRBJ1-1
CDR3: CASSLEIWLPNTEAFF

D: .
V: TRBV4-3
J: TRBJ2-7
CDR3: CASSQDLGYEQYF

D: TRBD1
V: TRBV7-8
J: TRBJ2-3
CDR3: CASSLPLAGGIVTDTQYF

D: .
V: TRBV4-3
J: TRBJ2-2
CDR3: CASSPSTSGELFF

D: .
V: TRBV7-9
J: TRBJ2-7
CDR3: CASGTTRSYEQYF

D: TRBD1
V: TRBV27
J: TRBJ2-7
CDR3: CASTLQGADEQYF

D: .
V: TRBV4-1
J: TRBJ1-2
CDR3: CASSQGFPPTPNYGYTF

D: .
V: TRBV9
J: TRBJ1-1
CDR3: CASSEPSTGVVGTEAFF

D: .
V: TRBV28
J: TRBJ1-2
CDR3: CASSFRGPNYGYTF

D: .
V: TRBV6-2/TRBV6-3
J: TRBJ1-5
CDR3: CASSYSLRGRYQPQHF

D: .
V: TRBV7-8
J: TRBJ1-3
CDR3: CASSLAIAGNGNTIYF

D: .
V: TRBV7-2
J: TRBJ1-2
CDR3: CASSLGTGNYGYTF

D: TRBD2
V: TRBV12-3/TRBV12-4
J: TRBJ2-3
CDR3: CASTRGATTDTQYF

D: .
V: TRBV4-2
J: TRBJ2-3
CDR3: CASSQESSYDTQYF

D: .
V: TRBV7-2
J: TRBJ1-5
CDR3: CASSLVRNQPQHF

D: TRBD1
V: TRBV12-3/TRBV12-4
J: TRBJ2-1
CDR3: CASSARRDRSYNEQFF

D: .
V: TRBV29-1
J: TRBJ1-3
CDR3: CSVEGGGSGNTIYF

D: .
V: TRBV7-9
J: TRBJ1-2
CDR3: CASSLGRTSANYGYTF

D: .
V: TRBV7-6
J: TRBJ2-5
CDR3: CASSSPGSAEETQYF

D: TRBD2
V: TRBV7-2
J: TRBJ2-1
CDR3: CASSSTSGLTYDEQFF

D: .
V: TRBV14
J: TRBJ2-3
CDR3: CASSRLAVDTQYF

D: TRBD1
V: TRBV7-3
J: TRBJ2-3
CDR3: CASSPTTGDTDTQYF

D: .
V: TRBV28
J: TRBJ2-5
CDR3: CASSLFGTVQETQYF

D: .
V: TRBV19
J: TRBJ1-1
CDR3: CASSIGPLQGNTEAFF

D: .
V: TRBV12-3/TRBV12-4
J: TRBJ1-2
CDR3: CASSPGVAGYGYTF

D: .
V: TRBV7-6
J: TRBJ2-1
CDR3: CASSYRGAALNEQFF

D: TRBD1
V: TRBV28
J: TRBJ1-1
CDR3: CASRSGTAMLPIMNTEAFF

D: .
V: TRBV27
J: TRBJ1-5
CDR3: CASSLLSGINQPQHF

D: .
V: TRBV7-2
J: TRBJ2-3
CDR3: CASSLERPITDTQYF

D: .
V: TRBV4-1
J: TRBJ1-5
CDR3: CASSHSFLAGNQPQHF

D: .
V: TRBV7-9
J: TRBJ2-3
CDR3: CASRSDTNTDTQYF

D: .
V: TRBV12-3/TRBV12-4
J: TRBJ1-2
CDR3: CASSSGRGDYGYTF

D: .
V: TRBV7-9
J: TRBJ2-7
CDR3: CASMSEDEQYF

D: .
V: TRBV6-2/TRBV6-3
J: TRBJ1-4
CDR3: CASSYPRGGAKSEKLFF

D: TRBD1
V: TRBV20-1
J: TRBJ1-2
CDR3: CSAWGGTGSYGYTF

D: TRBD2
V: TRBV7-2
J: TRBJ2-1
CDR3: CASSFHGLAGGRVANEQFF

D: TRBD1
V: TRBV7-9
J: TRBJ2-7
CDR3: CASSRPPFTGESSYEQYF

D: .
V: TRBV9
J: TRBJ2-4
CDR3: CASSDYTGHQYF

D: .
V: TRBV12-3/TRBV12-4
J: TRBJ1-5
CDR3: CASSFGGGERQPQHF

D: .
V: TRBV7-9
J: TRBJ2-7
CDR3: CASSLFPGLHYEQYF

D: .
V: TRBV10-3
J: TRBJ2-1
CDR3: CAISEDGAEQFF

D: .
V: TRBV11-2
J: TRBJ2-5
CDR3: CASSLVLASEETQYF

D: TRBD1
V: TRBV7-8
J: TRBJ1-2
CDR3: CASSAPWTGPGYGYTF

D: TRBD2
V: TRBV7-6
J: TRBJ2-2
CDR3: CASSLMRGGLDTGELFF

D: .
V: TRBV7-2
J: TRBJ1-1
CDR3: CASSLGALTEAFF

D: .
V: TRBV6-2/TRBV6-3
J: TRBJ1-4
CDR3: CASSYTPQRLFF